Following are 6 T cell receptor beta chains from one sample sequenced in a study of cytomegalovirus exposure and HLA in healthy donors (dated by TCRdb to about 2017). Library preparation employed the immunoSEQ multiplex PCR assay. The multiplex PCR relied on a mix of 60 forward primers for TCR Vbeta segments and 13 reverse primers for TCR Jbeta segments. TCRdb obtained this table from immuneACCESS and retained in-frame rearrangements with V and J assigned. These tables miss some clones; where compared with another copy, unresolved V genes account for less than half of the shortfall, and the remainder is unexplained. Across this sample there are about 60,000 clones, with less than 85% seen only once. Clones ranked in the top ten supply 15% to 20% of the sample. Sample: PBMCs. These receptor sequences come from a woman aged 60-75 years in good health and CMV-seropositive.

This rearrangement joins TRBV5-1 to TRBJ2-5; D is possibly TRBD2 (8 bases). This CDR3 has 16 residues. The V and J ends lost 6 bases and 2 bases respectively, with 20 bases between them. CDR1 is SGHRS, CDR2 YFSETQ, per germline. The CDR3 DNA reads TGCGCCAGCACTCCATTAGGGGGCGGGAGGCAAGAGACCCAGTACTTC. This codes for CASTPLGGGRQETQYF.

The V gene is TRBV30, the J gene TRBJ1-1; D unresolved. The length of the CDR3 is 14 residues. CDR1 is GTSNPN and CDR2 is SVGIG in the germline V gene (reference sequence). V lost 3 bases and J lost 4, with 15 bases in between. This chain's CDR3 is CAWRSGLEGTEAFF. The CDR3 nucleotides read TGTGCCTGGAGGTCTGGTCTCGAGGGCACTGAAGCTTTCTTT.

Remarks on this clone: One end of the junction varies from germline; a read error may be responsible. The chain couples TRBV7-9 to TRBJ1-5, with D unresolved. The CDR3 consists of 12 residues. From germline, CDR1 is SEHNR and CDR2 FQNEAQ (reference sequence). In DNA, the CDR3 is TGTTCCAGCAGCTTCAGGAATCAGCCCCAGCATTTT. Its translation is CSSSFRNQPQHF.

This chain links TRBV6-1 with TRBJ2-7; 7 bases line up with TRBD1. V was clipped by 3 bases and J by 0 bases; unmatched bases: 5. Germline lookup yields CDR1 MNHNS and CDR2 SASEGT. The CDR3 length is 15 residues. The CDR3 bases are TGTGCCAGCAGTGAGGGACAGCCAACCTCCTACGAGCAGTACTTC. This sequence encodes CASSEGQPTSYEQYF.

In this sample, this clone turned up a few times. The chain carries TRBV2 and TRBJ1-5, with a tentative D call TRBD1 (6 bases). The CDR3 length is 15 residues. Trimming cost V 9 bases and J 5 bases, with 20 bases left between them. Germline CDR1 SNHLY, CDR2 FYNNEI. As DNA, the CDR3 is TGTGCCAGGTCGTACAGGGCCAGTCAGCATCAGCCCCAGCATTTT. Protein sequence: CARSYRASQHQPQHF.

This chain joins TRBV6-5 and TRBJ1-1; D is uncertain. Per germline, CDR1 MNHEY and CDR2 SVGAGI. V was trimmed by 2 bases and J by 8 bases, leaving 15 bases between them. The CDR3 is 14 amino acids. CDR3 residues: CASSYRNILVEAFF. DNA of the CDR3: TGTGCCAGCAGTTACCGCAACATACTAGTCGAAGCTTTCTTT.